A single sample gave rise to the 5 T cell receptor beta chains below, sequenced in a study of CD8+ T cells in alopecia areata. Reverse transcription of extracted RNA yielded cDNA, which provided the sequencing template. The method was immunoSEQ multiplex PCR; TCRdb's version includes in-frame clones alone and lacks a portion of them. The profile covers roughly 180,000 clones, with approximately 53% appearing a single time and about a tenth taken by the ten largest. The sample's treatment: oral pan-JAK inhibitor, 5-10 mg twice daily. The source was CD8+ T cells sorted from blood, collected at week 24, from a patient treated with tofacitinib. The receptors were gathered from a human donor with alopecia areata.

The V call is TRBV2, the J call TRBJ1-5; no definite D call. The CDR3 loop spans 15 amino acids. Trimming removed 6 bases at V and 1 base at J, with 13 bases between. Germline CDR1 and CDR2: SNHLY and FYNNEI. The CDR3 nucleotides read TGTGCCAGCAGACAAGCAGGAGGGAGCAATCAGCCCCAGCATTTT. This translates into CASRQAGGSNQPQHF.

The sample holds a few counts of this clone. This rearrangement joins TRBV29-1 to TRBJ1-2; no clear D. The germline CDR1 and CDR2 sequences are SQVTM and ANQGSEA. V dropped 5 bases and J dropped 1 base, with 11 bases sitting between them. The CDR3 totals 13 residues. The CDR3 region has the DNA TGCAGCGTTCCCGGCGTGATTAACTATGGCTACACCTTC. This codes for CSVPGVINYGYTF.

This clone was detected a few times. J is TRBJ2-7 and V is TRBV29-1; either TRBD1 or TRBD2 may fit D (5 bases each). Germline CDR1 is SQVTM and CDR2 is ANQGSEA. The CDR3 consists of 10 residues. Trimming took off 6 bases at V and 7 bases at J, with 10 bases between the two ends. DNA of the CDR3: TGCAGCGTGGGGGTAGAGGAGCAGTACTTC. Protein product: CSVGVEEQYF.

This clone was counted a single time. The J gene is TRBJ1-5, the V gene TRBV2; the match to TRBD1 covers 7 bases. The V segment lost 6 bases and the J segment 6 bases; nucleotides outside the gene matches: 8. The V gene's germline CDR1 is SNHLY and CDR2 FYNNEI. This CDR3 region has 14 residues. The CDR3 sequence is CASRPTGVRQPQHF. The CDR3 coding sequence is TGTGCCAGCAGACCAACAGGGGTACGTCAGCCCCAGCATTTT.

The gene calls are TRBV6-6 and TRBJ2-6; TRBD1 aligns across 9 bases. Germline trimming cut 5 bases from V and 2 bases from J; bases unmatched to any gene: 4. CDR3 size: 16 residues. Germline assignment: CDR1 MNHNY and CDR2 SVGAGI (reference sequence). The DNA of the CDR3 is TGTGCCAGCAGTGGGGGACAGGGAGCTGGGGCCAACGTCCTGACTTTC. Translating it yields CASSGGQGAGANVLTF.